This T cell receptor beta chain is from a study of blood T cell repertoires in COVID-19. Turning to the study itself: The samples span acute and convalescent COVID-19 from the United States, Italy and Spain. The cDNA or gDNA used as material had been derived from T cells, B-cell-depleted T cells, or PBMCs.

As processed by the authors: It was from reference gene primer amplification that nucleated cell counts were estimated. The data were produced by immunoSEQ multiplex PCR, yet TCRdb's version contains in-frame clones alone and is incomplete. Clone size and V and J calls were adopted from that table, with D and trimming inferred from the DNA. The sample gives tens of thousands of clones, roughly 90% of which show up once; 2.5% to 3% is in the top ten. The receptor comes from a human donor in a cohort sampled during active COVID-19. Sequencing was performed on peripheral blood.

CDR3 DNA sequence: TGTGCCAGTAGTTTACAGGGGGCGCGGGATACGCAGTATTTT. This encodes CASSLQGARDTQYF. The chain recombines TRBV19 with TRBJ2-3; 9 nucleotides agree with TRBD1. The trim removed 5 bases at V and 6 bases at J, leaving 6 bases unmatched. This CDR3 region has 14 residues. Per germline, CDR1 LNHDA and CDR2 SQIVND (reference sequence).